The following is a T cell receptor beta chain sequence with its context. Antigen: not known. This sample was taken from a study of blood T cells in healthy people across ages. General study points: A strong correlation was found between TCR beta diversity and the percentage of naive T cells. Relative to aged donors, long-lived donors carried more naive CD4+ cells and displayed higher diversity. Roughly linear age-related decline in beta diversity appeared, significant by age around 36.

Donors gave roughly 10 milliliters of peripheral blood apiece. The CDR3 has 15 amino acids. Germline CDR1 and CDR2: SGHTA and FQGNSA. Combining a sample-barcoded 5' primer with a J-beta primer mix, a second PCR ran for roughly 6 to 11 cycles. TCRdb passed the 5' RACE reads through MiXCR, listing each CDR3 protein once. The sample includes around 1,000,000 distinct CDR3 sequences, 20% to 25% of them seen just once. This sample also belongs to another study, concerning T cells of mothers and their children.

Sequencing was performed on blood. The chain links TRBV7-2 to TRBJ2-5; D perhaps matches TRBD2 (6 bases). The closer fit of TRBJ2-7 to the DNA end suggests the J call may be wrong. This sequence originates from a girl aged 2 to 10 in good health. CDR3 sequence reads: CASSLAASEFREQYF. The DNA of the CDR3 is TGTGCCAGCAGCTTAGCGGCTAGCGAGTTCCGCGAGCAGTACTTC.